The 18 T cell receptor beta chains presented below share a single source sample, sequenced in a study of blood T cells in healthy people across ages. Through a sample-barcoded 5' primer and a J-beta primer mix, a second PCR was run for about 6 to 11 cycles. TCRdb itself ran the 5' RACE reads through MiXCR, one entry per CDR3 protein. The sample consists of around 780,000 distinct CDR3 sequences, 56% of them appearing once. The sequencing input was blood. Receptors originate from a middle-aged man in good health.

With regard to this clonotype: One end of the junction fails to match germline, which may point to a read error. V gene TRBV24-1 combines with J gene TRBJ2-5, with D possibly TRBD1 on 5 matching bases. The CDR3 has 15 amino acids. CDR1 and CDR2 (germline): KGHDR, SFDVKD. CDR3 residues: CVTSDLVPGRETQYF. DNA of the CDR3: TGTGTCACCAGTGATTTGGTTCCAGGGCGGGAGACCCAGTACTTC.

This clonotype was recorded once. CDR3: CSANIPGQETQYF. The CDR3 region has the DNA TGCAGTGCCAACATCCCCGGGCAAGAGACCCAGTACTTC. The V and J genes are TRBV20-1 and TRBJ2-5; D call uncertain. The CDR3 is 13 residues long. Looked up from germline, CDR1 is DFQATT and CDR2 is SNEGSKA (reference sequence). V dropped 6 bases and J dropped 2 bases, with 13 bases sitting between them.

The chain links TRBV4-3 to TRBJ2-7, with a weak D call TRBD1 (5 bases). The germline CDR1 and CDR2 sequences are LGHNA and YSLEER. V was cut by 0 bases and J by 6 bases, with 12 bases left in between. The CDR3 length is 14 residues. CDR3 bases: TGCGCCAGCAGCCAAGAGAATGATCAGGGCGAGCAGTACTTC. Translated, it gives CASSQENDQGEQYF.

The rearrangement joins TRBV4-1 to TRBJ1-1; 8 nucleotides agree with TRBD1. Trimming took 0 bases from V and 3 from J; bases not matched to a gene: 3. Germline V gene data show CDR1 as MGHRA and CDR2 as YSYEKL. The length of the CDR3 is 15 residues. CDR3 sequence reads: CASSQDRQGYTEAFF. DNA of the CDR3: TGCGCCAGCAGCCAAGACCGACAGGGGTACACTGAAGCTTTCTTT.

This chain uses TRBV6-6 with TRBJ2-1, with TRBD2 matching 10 bases. Unmatched junction bases numbered 4, after V lost 5 bases and J lost 0 bases. Germline lookup yields CDR1 MNHNY and CDR2 SVGAGI (reference sequence). The CDR3 covers 16 residues. The CDR3 coding sequence is TGTGCCAGCAGTAATAGCGGGGGGAGCTCCTACAATGAGCAGTTCTTC. The encoded protein is CASSNSGGSSYNEQFF.

This rearrangement joins TRBV15 to TRBJ2-7, with D maybe TRBD1 (7 bases). The J call may be mistaken, given a closer DNA end match to TRBJ2-4. Germline lookup yields CDR1 LNHNV and CDR2 YYDKDF (reference sequence). The CDR3 length is 16 residues. The CDR3: CATSRDSGGLENIQYF. In DNA form, the CDR3 reads TGTGCCACCAGCAGAGATTCAGGGGGGCTGGAAAACATTCAGTACTTC.

J is TRBJ2-7 and V is TRBV2; TRBD1 matches at 11 bases. CDR1 is SNHLY, CDR2 FYNNEI, per germline. J was trimmed by 6 bases and V by 6 bases; bases with no gene match: 4. The CDR3 totals 13 residues. As DNA, the CDR3 is TGTGCCAGCAGGAGGACAGGGGGCATCGAGCAGTACTTC. As protein: CASRRTGGIEQYF.

This clonotype turned up a few times. This chain uses TRBV28 with TRBJ2-3, with 8 nucleotides matching TRBD2. Germline CDR1 is MDHEN and CDR2 is SYDVKM. This CDR3 spans 14 amino acids. The trim removed 4 bases at V and 2 bases at J, leaving 2 bases unmatched. This CDR3 is CASSSAGVTDTQYF. CDR3 bases: TGTGCCAGCAGTTCAGCGGGGGTCACAGATACGCAGTATTTT.

The chain has TRBV27 and TRBJ1-2, with TRBD1 identical over 8 bases. The CDR3 contains 13 residues. Trimming removed 8 bases from V and 8 bases from J; junction bases left unmatched: 10. Germline loops: CDR1 MNHEY, CDR2 SMNVEV (reference sequence). CDR3 sequence (DNA): TGTGCCAGCGGAGACGGACAGGGTGCCGGCTACACCTTC. This translates into CASGDGQGAGYTF.

The chain employs TRBV6-2 or TRBV6-3 and TRBJ2-1; no clear D. Germline V gives CDR1 MNHEY, CDR2 SVGEGT. This CDR3 has 16 amino acids. V was clipped by 5 bases and J by 3 bases, with 17 bases between them. DNA for the CDR3: TGTGCCAGCAGTGCACCCCTCGAGGTCCGCTACAATGAGCAGTTCTTC. Residues: CASSAPLEVRYNEQFF.

The rearrangement links TRBV3-1 to TRBJ2-1; the D gene is possibly TRBD2 (5 bases). The CDR3 covers 15 residues. From germline, CDR1 is LGHDT and CDR2 YNNKEL (reference sequence). Between the trimmed V and J ends, which lost 1 base and 6 bases, there was a span of 13 bases. Written as DNA, the CDR3 is TGTGCCAGCAGCCAAGGGGAGATAGCTGCCAATGAGCAGTTCTTC. The encoded protein is CASSQGEIAANEQFF.

The gene calls are TRBV6-1 and TRBJ2-7; the match to TRBD2 covers 8 bases. The CDR3 contains 16 residues. Germline CDR1 MNHNS, CDR2 SASEGT. The V gene end was trimmed by 2 bases and the J gene end by 4 bases; junction bases not matched to a gene: 10. CDR3 loop: CASSELGGGLAYEQYF. For the CDR3, the DNA is TGTGCCAGCAGTGAACTAGGCGGGGGGTTAGCATACGAGCAGTACTTC.

J is TRBJ2-3 and V is TRBV14, with TRBD2 identical over 10 bases. CDR1 SGHDN and CDR2 FVKESK come from the germline V gene. The J segment lost 6 bases and the V segment lost 0 bases, leaving 9 bases of the junction unmatched. The CDR3 runs 17 residues. The CDR3 region is CASSQDPLLAGSDTQYF. For the CDR3, the DNA is TGTGCCAGCAGCCAAGACCCCCTACTAGCGGGGTCGGATACGCAGTATTTT. Together with reference TRBV14 and TRBJ2-3, the CDR3 gives the full variable domain: EAGVTQFPSHSVIEKGQTVTLRCDPISGHDNLYWYRRVMGKEIKFLLHFVKESKQDESGMPNNRFLAERTGGTYSTLKVQPAELEDSGVYFCASSQDPLLAGSDTQYFGPGTRLTVL.

The chain employs TRBV28 and TRBJ2-7; weak D call: TRBD2 (5 bases). Trimming pared 5 bases from V and 2 bases from J, leaving 10 bases between. CDR1 is MDHEN and CDR2 is SYDVKM in the germline V gene. The CDR3 is 13 amino acids. The CDR3 nucleotides are TGTGCCAGCAGTGGCTACGGGGCCTACGAGCAGTACTTC. This encodes CASSGYGAYEQYF.

This clonotype showed up just a few times. The chain is built from TRBV20-1 and TRBJ2-5; D is ambiguous. Germline loops: CDR1 DFQATT, CDR2 SNEGSKA (reference sequence). The V end lost 5 bases, the J end lost 5 bases, and 21 bases lay between the germline ends. The CDR3 has 15 amino acids. In nucleotides, the CDR3 is TGCAGTGCTCGCCCACCGGCCGACGTCGGGGAGACCCAGTACTTC. Translation: CSARPPADVGETQYF.

CDR3 DNA: TGTGCCAGCAGAAACGGGGACTTCAATCAGCCCCAGCATTTT. Translation gives CASRNGDFNQPQHF. V usage is TRBV6-5 and J usage is TRBJ1-5; a weak D match, TRBD1 (5 bases). V lost 6 bases and J 3 bases, leaving 12 bases between the germline ends. There are 14 residues in the CDR3. The germline V gene encodes CDR1 MNHEY and CDR2 SVGAGI.

The chain combines TRBV6-5 with TRBJ2-3; the match to TRBD1 covers 9 bases. J gave up 4 bases and V 6 bases, and 11 bases lay outside the gene matches. Germline V lookup: CDR1 MNHEY, CDR2 SVGAGI. CDR3 length: 16 residues. The CDR3 sequence: CASSLRDRVGSDTQYF. CDR3 in DNA: TGTGCCAGCAGCCTTAGGGACAGGGTAGGATCAGATACGCAGTATTTT.

CDR3 sequence reads: CASSRLAGEGHEQFF. DNA for the CDR3: TGTGCCAGCAGTCGACTAGCGGGAGAGGGTCATGAGCAGTTCTTC. This chain connects TRBV11-2 to TRBJ2-1; TRBD2 matches 12 bases. The CDR3 sequence is 15 residues long. J was trimmed by 8 bases and V by 6 bases; bases with no gene match: 8. The germline V gene encodes CDR1 SGHAT and CDR2 FQNNGV.